The 29 T cell receptor beta chains below were found in one sample sequenced in a study of T-cell reconstitution after alpha-beta-depleted transplantation in children (dated by TCRdb to the mid-2010s). The treatment or condition label of this sample denotes: allogeneic hematopoietic cell transplantation with graft depleted of TCRalphabeta T cells and CD19 B cells. The library was produced with PCR. The sample was run on an Illumina HiSeq 2500. To normalize quantification of the TCRbeta repertoire, the TCR libraries were built with molecular barcoding that relied on unique molecular identifiers. The raw public reads went through TCRdb reprocessing: fastp at Q25, MiXCR clone calling, in-frame beta chains kept. Rows with a matching CDR3 protein are joined into one entry that keeps the most common DNA and genes. This sample lists some 600,000 distinct CDR3 sequences; around 13% were detected once. 2.2% of the sample lies in the top ten.

The specimen comprised PBMCs, mostly from graft donor cells, sampled 360 days after TCRalphabeta/CD19-depleted stem cell transplant. These receptors came from a male patient younger than 18 who had a stem cell transplant for acute myeloid leukemia, so the T cells may come from the graft donor.

The chain uses TRBV20-1 and TRBJ1-1, with a weak D call TRBD1 (5 bases). Germline V gives CDR1 DFQATT, CDR2 SNEGSKA (reference sequence). V shed 3 bases and J shed 0 bases, with 14 bases lying between them. The CDR3 extends over 15 amino acids. The CDR3 DNA is TGCAGTGCTAGGGGACTGGGTCTTTTGAACACTGAAGCTTTCTTT. This encodes CSARGLGLLNTEAFF.

This clonotype was detected only a few times. Written as DNA, the CDR3 is TGTGCCAGCAGCCCACTTTCGGGGGGGCGGACCGGGGAGCTGTTTTTT. Translation gives CASSPLSGGRTGELFF. The gene calls are TRBV3-1 and TRBJ2-2, with TRBD2 identical over 8 bases. CDR1 and CDR2 (germline): LGHDT, YNNKEL (reference sequence). V was pared by 4 bases and J by 5 bases, with 9 bases of the junction left unmatched. This CDR3 is 16 amino acids long.

This clonotype was picked up one time. The chain combines TRBV30 with TRBJ1-5; unclear D gene. Germline CDR1 GTSNPN, CDR2 SVGIG (reference sequence). The V end was cut by 4 bases, the J end by 5 bases, with 9 bases between. The CDR3 runs to 12 residues. DNA for the CDR3: TGTGCCTGGACAGCCGGCGATCAGCCCCAGCATTTT. This sequence encodes CAWTAGDQPQHF.

This clonotype was observed many times. The rearrangement links TRBV21-1 to TRBJ2-1; TRBD2 is taken as the D call from the table, unchecked against the DNA. TRBV21-1 counts as a pseudogene. CDR3 length: 18 amino acids. CDR3 loop: CASSKGTGKGLAGGEQFF. CDR3 nucleotides: TGTGCCAGCAGCAAAGGGACAGGGAAGGGACTAGCGGGGGGGGAGCAGTTCTTC.

This clonotype was recorded at least ten times. The chain joins TRBV28 to TRBJ2-1; 8 nucleotides match TRBD2. From germline, CDR1 is MDHEN and CDR2 SYDVKM. The CDR3 length is 14 residues. J lost 9 bases, V lost 6 bases, and 10 bases had no gene match. The CDR3 DNA is TGTGCCAGCAGCCTACGGGGGGGAGTTACTGAGCAGTTCTTC. Amino acid sequence: CASSLRGGVTEQFF.

The gene calls are TRBV20-1 and TRBJ2-7; 9 positions match TRBD1. The germline CDR1 and CDR2 sequences are DFQATT and SNEGSKA (reference sequence). The CDR3 has 14 amino acids. V was clipped by 0 bases and J by 2 bases; unmatched bases: 2. DNA of the CDR3: TGCAGTGCTAGAGACCGACAGGGGGCCTACGAGCAGTACTTC. Amino acids: CSARDRQGAYEQYF.

The chain employs TRBV10-3 and TRBJ2-3; 12 nucleotides line up with TRBD2. The CDR3 has 17 residues. Germline CDR1 is ENHRY and CDR2 is SYGVKD. Unmatched junction bases numbered 8, after V lost 7 bases and J lost 0 bases. CDR3 sequence: CAITSSGGASSTDTQYF. The CDR3, as DNA: TGTGCCATCACCTCTAGCGGGGGGGCTTCTAGCACAGATACGCAGTATTTT.

This clonotype was counted at least ten times. This sequence joins TRBV4-1 and TRBJ1-2; a possible D gene is TRBD1 (5 bases). The germline V gene has CDR1 MGHRA and CDR2 YSYEKL. Trimming took off 0 bases at V and 5 bases at J, with 16 bases between the two ends. The CDR3 runs to 16 residues. This CDR3 is CASSQEGQSQRYGYTF. The CDR3, as DNA: TGCGCCAGCAGCCAAGAGGGGCAAAGCCAGAGGTATGGCTACACCTTC.

This clonotype was observed a handful of times. The chain has TRBV28 and TRBJ1-5, with D possibly TRBD1 on 5 matching bases. V was trimmed by 10 bases and J by 2 bases, leaving 12 bases between them. CDR1 MDHEN and CDR2 SYDVKM come from the germline V gene. The CDR3 loop spans 13 amino acids. CDR3 region: CATRGAGNQPQHF. DNA for the CDR3: TGTGCCACCCGGGGCGCCGGCAATCAGCCCCAGCATTTT.

Many counts were recorded for this clonotype. The genes are TRBV9 and TRBJ2-2; D uncertain. Trimming left V 0 bases short and J 6 bases short, with 9 bases between. Germline values: CDR1 SGDLS, CDR2 YYNGEE. The CDR3 contains 14 residues. DNA for the CDR3: TGTGCCAGCAGCGTAGGGGTTATCGCCGGGGAGCTGTTTTTT. Translation: CASSVGVIAGELFF.

Many counts were recorded for this clonotype. The chain combines TRBV12-3 or TRBV12-4 with TRBJ2-6; 7 nucleotides line up with TRBD1. Trimming removed 2 bases from V and 2 bases from J; junction bases left unmatched: 0. The CDR3 spans 15 residues. CDR3 in amino acids: CASSLQGAGANVLTF. CDR3 coding DNA: TGTGCCAGCAGTTTACAGGGGGCTGGGGCCAACGTCCTGACTTTC.

This clonotype was detected many times. The rearrangement uses TRBV20-1 and TRBJ2-5, with 10 bases that match TRBD1. The germline gives CDR1 DFQATT, CDR2 SNEGSKA (reference sequence). V was pared by 4 bases and J by 4 bases, with 6 bases of the junction left unmatched. The CDR3 runs 14 residues. The CDR3 protein is CSAIPGQGRETQYF. CDR3 nucleotides: TGCAGTGCTATACCGGGACAGGGGAGAGAGACCCAGTACTTC.

The genes are TRBV27 and TRBJ1-4, with 9 positions matching TRBD1. This CDR3 has 14 amino acids. After removal of 6 bases from V and 7 bases from J, the junction contained 6 bases not matched to a gene. Per the germline V gene, CDR1 is MNHEY and CDR2 is SMNVEV (reference sequence). The CDR3 DNA sequence: TGTGCCAGCAGACGGGACAGGGCGAGTGAAAAACTGTTTTTT. Residues: CASRRDRASEKLFF.

Of note for this clonotype: At one end the junction does not follow the germline gene, possibly because of a read error. The genes are TRBV7-9 and TRBJ2-1, with TRBD2 matching 8 bases. Germline CDR1 and CDR2: SEHNR and FQNEAQ (reference sequence). The CDR3 sequence is 13 residues long. The CDR3 DNA is TGTGCCAGCAGCTCGGCGGCAACGGGACTAGGATACTTC. It specifies CASSSAATGLGYF.

The J gene is TRBJ2-5, the V gene TRBV18; unclear D gene. Trimming stripped 0 bases from V and 9 bases from J, with 11 bases between. CDR3 length: 13 amino acids. Germline CDR1 KGHSH, CDR2 LQKENI. In DNA, the CDR3 is TGTGCCAGCTCACCACCGCAGAAGACGGCCCAGTACTTC. It codes for CASSPPQKTAQYF.

V gene TRBV4-3 combines with J gene TRBJ2-1; TRBD2 aligns across 7 bases. From germline, CDR1 is LGHNA and CDR2 YSLEER. Trimming took 1 base from V and 3 from J; bases not matched to a gene: 12. This CDR3 spans 18 amino acids. CDR3 amino acids: CASSQAGEEWDYYNEQFF. Here the CDR3 DNA reads TGCGCCAGCAGCCAAGCTGGGGAAGAGTGGGACTACTACAATGAGCAGTTCTTC.

At least ten counts were recorded for this clonotype. V and J are TRBV27 and TRBJ2-1, with TRBD2 as a possible D gene (5 bases). The V and J ends lost 5 bases and 8 bases respectively, with 22 bases between them. CDR3 length: 16 amino acids. Looked up from germline, CDR1 is MNHEY and CDR2 is SMNVEV (reference sequence). The CDR3 DNA is TGTGCCAGCAGTACCTCCCCCGTAATAGTGGGAGATGAGCAGTTCTTC. It specifies CASSTSPVIVGDEQFF.

The chain has TRBV7-2 and TRBJ2-6; maybe TRBD2 (6 bases). Germline CDR1 SGHTA, CDR2 FQGNSA. V was pared by 2 bases and J by 0 bases, with 11 bases between. This CDR3 is 17 amino acids long. In DNA, the CDR3 is TGTGCCAGCAGCTTAAGGTCCGGGAGCTCTGGGGCCAACGTCCTGACTTTC. Residues: CASSLRSGSSGANVLTF.

This clonotype has ten or more counts. The chain is built from TRBV6-2 or TRBV6-3 and TRBJ2-1; TRBD2 matches at 13 bases. J was trimmed by 1 base and V by 5 bases; bases with no gene match: 17. Per germline, CDR1 MNHEY and CDR2 SVGEGT. The CDR3 totals 21 residues. The CDR3 sequence is CASSPKPGLAGFADSYNEQFF. CDR3 nucleotide sequence: TGTGCCAGCAGTCCCAAACCGGGACTAGCGGGATTCGCGGATTCCTACAATGAGCAGTTCTTC.

V gene TRBV12-3 or TRBV12-4 combines with J gene TRBJ1-1; 11 nucleotides agree with TRBD1. This CDR3 spans 17 amino acids. The V gene end was trimmed by 2 bases and the J gene end by 5 bases; junction bases not matched to a gene: 10. The CDR3 reads CASSLIRLGDRGTEAFF. The CDR3 DNA reads TGTGCCAGCAGTTTAATTAGGCTAGGGGACAGGGGGACTGAAGCTTTCTTT.

The chain is built from TRBV5-1 and TRBJ2-2; TRBD2 is a possible D gene (5 bases). Trimming left V 4 bases short and J 0 bases short, with 10 bases between. The CDR3 is made up of 15 amino acids. Germline CDR1 reads SGHRS; CDR2 reads YFSETQ. CDR3 protein: CASSGLASNTGELFF. In DNA form, the CDR3 reads TGCGCCAGCAGCGGTCTAGCCTCGAACACCGGGGAGCTGTTTTTT.

The chain employs TRBV7-6 and TRBJ2-5; D is tentatively TRBD1 or TRBD2 (6 bases each). Germline V lookup: CDR1 SGHVS, CDR2 FNYEAQ. Trimming left V 5 bases short and J 5 bases short, with 15 bases between. This CDR3 contains 14 residues. CDR3 DNA: TGTGCCAGCAGCCGAGTCGGGGGCCGTGAGACCCAGTACTTC. It translates to CASSRVGGRETQYF.

This clonotype was seen at least ten times. V and J are TRBV5-1 and TRBJ2-3, with 10 bases identical to TRBD1. V lost 3 bases to trimming and J lost 1 base; unmatched junction nucleotides: 5. CDR1 SGHRS and CDR2 YFSETQ come from the germline V gene. This CDR3 region has 16 residues. The DNA for the CDR3 is TGCGCCAGCAGCTGGTCCGGGACAGGGGGCACAGATACGCAGTATTTT. Translation: CASSWSGTGGTDTQYF.

This clonotype has at least ten counts. In DNA form, the CDR3 reads TGTGCCAGCAGTTTTCGTGCGGCTACCAACAATTCACCCCTCCACTTT. The encoded protein is CASSFRAATNNSPLHF. The rearrangement uses TRBV28 and TRBJ1-6, with D uncertain. Per germline, CDR1 MDHEN and CDR2 SYDVKM. Trimming pared 3 bases from V and 7 bases from J, leaving 16 bases between. This CDR3 spans 16 amino acids.

This clonotype was recorded at least ten times. The CDR3 sequence is CASSYSEQGMEQYF. DNA of the CDR3: TGTGCCAGCAGTTACTCGGAGCAGGGGATGGAGCAGTACTTC. The chain is built from TRBV6-5 and TRBJ2-7, with D possibly matching TRBD1 (6 bases). Germline CDR1 reads MNHEY; CDR2 reads SVGAGI. The CDR3 has 14 amino acids. The V end lost 0 bases, the J end lost 7 bases, and 13 bases lay between the germline ends.

This clonotype came up a few times. The chain employs TRBV15 and TRBJ2-2; 14 bases align to TRBD2. Germline V lookup: CDR1 LNHNV, CDR2 YYDKDF (reference sequence). V was pared by 4 bases and J by 4 bases, with 8 bases of the junction left unmatched. The CDR3 sequence is 18 residues long. The CDR3 DNA follows: TGTGCCACCAGCATACCGGGACTAGCGGGAGTGGTCACCGGGGAGCTGTTTTTT. Translation: CATSIPGLAGVVTGELFF.

The chain combines TRBV20-1 with TRBJ2-7; D might be TRBD1 (7 bases). The V and J ends lost 0 bases and 8 bases respectively, with 20 bases between them. CDR1 DFQATT and CDR2 SNEGSKA come from the germline V gene (reference sequence). CDR3 size: 15 residues. The CDR3 DNA reads TGCAGTGCTAGAGAGGGGGGCGAACCAGGGGGAAAGCAGTACTTC. Translating gives CSAREGGEPGGKQYF.

This clonotype was found many times. The chain links TRBV3-1 to TRBJ1-1, with TRBD1 matching over 8 bases. V shed 4 bases and J 1 base; nucleotides not matched to a gene: 5. The CDR3 spans 15 residues. Germline-derived CDR1 and CDR2 are LGHDT and YNNKEL (reference sequence). This chain's CDR3 is CASSRQGMGNTEAFF. CDR3 coding DNA: TGTGCCAGCAGCCGACAGGGGATGGGGAACACTGAAGCTTTCTTT. The full variable domain, in which reference TRBV3-1 and TRBJ1-1 provide the parts outside the CDR3, is DTAVSQTPKYLVTQMGNDKSIKCEQNLGHDTMYWYKQDSKKFLKIMFSYNNKELIINETVPNRFSPKSPDKAHLNLHINSLELGDSAVYFCASSRQGMGNTEAFFGQGTRLTVV.

The table lists this clonotype with a few counts. The CDR3 protein is CAGLSQRGSYNEQFF. In DNA form, the CDR3 reads TGTGCCGGCCTATCTCAGCGGGGGTCCTACAATGAGCAGTTCTTC. This chain links TRBV7-9 with TRBJ2-1; 8 nucleotides match TRBD2. The CDR3 extends over 15 amino acids. V lost 11 bases and J lost 1; bases outside the gene matches: 10. Germline CDR1 SEHNR, CDR2 FQNEAQ (reference sequence).